What follows describes a single T cell receptor beta chain. This specimen belongs to a study of control samples from healthy donors and cancer patients. TCRdb's copy holds only in-frame clones and misses some; the assay was immunoSEQ multiplex PCR. The sample shows around 170,000 clones, almost 90% of them seen only once. The sequence came from a woman under 40 in good health. Material for sequencing was blood.

The CDR3 is CASIPDRAHYGYTF. DNA for the CDR3: TGTGCCAGTATTCCGGACAGGGCTCACTATGGCTACACCTTC. V usage is TRBV19 and J usage is TRBJ1-2, with TRBD1 matching over 8 bases. Germline V gene sequence: CDR1 LNHDA, CDR2 SQIVND (reference sequence). V dropped 7 bases and J dropped 3; count of bases not matched to a gene: 7. The CDR3 extends over 14 amino acids.